Here is one T cell receptor beta chain with its context. Which antigen it targets is not known. No base qualities exist here, and no much larger clone lies one base off it. The cohort consisted of 670 or so healthy bone marrow donors. At the time of sampling, every cohort member was nominally healthy, though immune exposures that went unrecorded were likely present. The donor was CMV seronegative and was included in the group of around 320 seronegative cohort members. A peripheral blood sample was collected from each donor, and TCR beta sequencing was performed on peripheral blood mononuclear cells. Genomic DNA extraction from the blood cell samples was performed with the Qiagen DNeasy Blood Extraction Kit. Preparation of the library involved the immunoSEQ multiplex PCR assay. The multiplex PCR relied on a mix of 60 forward primers for TCR Vbeta segments and 13 reverse primers for TCR Jbeta segments. The CDR3 region of rearranged TCR beta genes was amplified from genomic DNA by a multiplex PCR assay. Amplified TCR beta libraries were sequenced as 87-base-pair reads on the Illumina HiSeq System. The original methods were these. In a later analysis, tens of millions of unique TCR beta chains were counted across the approximately 640 repertoires, and around 11 million of these chains were shared by at least two donors. A nearest-neighbor algorithm error-corrected the raw reads and collapsed the reads into unique sequences, merging closely related sequences to remove PCR and sequencing errors. V, D and J gene segments were assigned by aligning CDR3 sequences to IMGT reference sequences. Each retained sequence needed at least a six-nucleotide match to both a V gene segment and a J gene segment. Rearrangements were called productive when the CDR3 lacked stop codons and stayed in frame with V and J; all others were non-productive. Following IMGT convention, CDR3 was defined as the stretch from the second conserved V-encoded cysteine up to the conserved J-encoded phenylalanine. In an earlier analysis of just under 600 of the donors, sequences lacking an unambiguous match to a single V gene segment were excluded. An earlier analysis of 587 of the donors classified V segments as functional when productive rearrangements were above 56.7% and as segregating when the standard deviation between donors was above 5%. A statistical classification framework was built to diagnose cytomegalovirus status from the catalog of TCR beta chain sequences. A later analysis assigned V and J genes by comparing TCR nucleotide sequences with IMGT/GENE-DB human TR gene sequences. In a later analysis, CDR3 sequences and most-parsimonious VDJ recombination scenarios were assigned using the TCRdist pipeline. In a later analysis, each TCR beta chain was defined by its CDR3 amino acid sequence together with its V-gene family, and reads lacking a unique V-gene family were excluded. In a later analysis, several hundred highly shared, low-generation-probability nucleotide sequences were removed to address suspected cross-contamination and a sequencing artifact. In a later analysis, a clonal expansion index for each public chain was calculated from normalized within-repertoire ranks of inferred template counts. In a later analysis, generation probabilities were computed using a VDJ recombination model fitted to out-of-frame rearrangements, and the results were checked against IGoR. Hypergeometric tests were used in a later analysis to score TCR-TCR, TCR-HLA and TCR-CMV co-occurrence, with a repertoire-size bias correction applied to the TCR pairs. In a later analysis, false discovery rates were estimated by permuting HLA or CMV assignments 20 times. In a later analysis, co-occurring TCRs were grouped with DBSCAN, and TCRdist sequence similarity was added when clustering was performed within HLA-allele-positive subsets. For co-occurrence clustering, repertoires with fewer than 30,000 or more than 120,000 public chains were excluded, along with roughly 5 repertoires with anomalous nucleotide sharing. TCRdb carries this immuneACCESS record with in-frame sequences only. Its versions omit some clonotypes, under half of them owing to an unresolved V gene in the studies checked, with the rest unexplained. That table furnishes V, J and clone size, whereas the DNA furnished D and trimming. The sample contains 90,000 to 120,000 clones, over 70% of them found a single time. The ten largest clonotypes hold approximately 2.2% of the sample.

The data derive from a study of cytomegalovirus exposure and HLA in healthy donors (dated by TCRdb to about 2017). About the investigation overall: In an earlier analysis of approximately 500 of the donors, around 290 Gb of sequence data and 100 million or so unique TCR beta sequences from 150 million to 200 million T cells were reported. Roughly 300 gigabases of sequencing data and around 80 million unique TCR sequences made up an early release that covered several hundred HLA-typed donors. The genetic ancestry cluster associated with self-reported Caucasian donors included 81% of the 398 genotyped donors. The aim of the study was to test whether cataloging public T cell receptors could identify signatures of past pathogen exposure. The T cell repertoires of under 750 subjects were profiled by immunosequencing and related to cytomegalovirus serostatus. In addition to the first cohort of approximately 650 subjects, a separate validation cohort of 130 or so different subjects was used. The study combined high-throughput TCR immunosequencing, statistical association of individual TCRs with disease status, and machine learning to predict cytomegalovirus infection status. A later analysis re-examined previously published TCR beta repertoires from 610 or so donors and added high-resolution HLA genotyping to investigate patterns of TCR occurrence. In the later analysis, no new phenotypic data were used to find candidate immune exposures; instead, reliance was placed on TCR beta sequences and their occurrence across donors. An earlier analysis of around 640 of the donors used high-throughput TCR beta sequencing to judge whether each TCR beta V gene segment behaved as functional or pseudogenic. Donor age, sex, ethnicity and CMV serostatus were compiled alongside the repertoire data. A later genetic analysis took genome-wide SNP genotypes for about 65% of the roughly 670 donors and used that subset as a discovery cohort. All discovery cohort repertoires had been generated on a single sequencing platform. HLA typing included class I and class II loci at four-digit resolution. Typing coverage differed by locus: A, B, C, DRB1 and DQB1 were typed in roughly 629-640 donors, DQA1 in approximately 520, DPA1 in around 600, and DPB1 in 400 to 490. About five DR-DQ haplotypes were handled as single units for association and clustering because linkage in the cohort was strong. On average, roughly 240,000 unique TCR beta nucleotide sequences were sequenced per donor among some 420 genotyped donors of the cohort, with 15% to 20% of those sequences being non-productive. Results and caveats for the whole study, not just this receptor: Some IMGT-functional V segments, including TRBV6-2 and TRBV6-3, could not be told apart with the 87-base-pair reads, so those segments were excluded. When HLA alleles, especially DR and DQ, strongly co-occurred, attributing TCR associations to individual alleles was difficult. Roughly uniform sequencing depth across donors was assumed in presence/absence analyses, although this assumption may not hold. In a later analysis, several top co-occurrence clusters were reported to appear linked to parvovirus B19, influenza, CMV and Epstein-Barr virus. Because some donors lacked HLA typing at each locus, the association tests relied only on the typed subset. V-gene and J-gene trimming of TCR beta chains was associated with a missense DCLRE1C variant in a later genetic analysis, and the association was replicated in an independent cohort. In a later analysis, HLA-associated TCR beta chains were found to be more clonally expanded and to have lower generation probabilities than equally common non-associated chains. The cohort was sequenced for TCR beta chains only, and without alpha or paired-chain data the features that could be detected were limited. In vitro tests confirmed that three of the cytomegalovirus-associated TCR beta chains recognize cytomegalovirus antigens. For the cohort, immune exposure information was limited to CMV serostatus. According to the authors, the approach could potentially be generalized to other disease states and immunological phenotypes. Cytomegalovirus status was reported to be diagnosed by the classifier with high specificity and sensitivity in both the original and validation cohorts. Specific HLA alleles were associated with over 15,000 TCR beta sequences at a false discovery rate of 0.05 in a later analysis. The earlier analysis of some 560 of the donors excluded roughly 17 rarely observed V segments, including chromosome 9 orphons, because counts were too low. In the study, 150 to 200 TCR beta chains were listed as associated with cytomegalovirus. Correlated functional status among segregating V segments might be attributable to linkage disequilibrium, but an unknown experimental factor could not be ruled out. In an earlier analysis of over 550 of the donors, most TCR beta V segments were observed in productive rearrangements about 90% or about 30% of the time, broadly matching IMGT annotations. A further reported finding was that TCR beta sequences accurately predicted the HLA-A and HLA-B alleles for most subjects in the first cohort. Most TCR sequences were seen in very few donors, while some public TCRs were found in many individuals. A cluster of highly shared sequence variants was judged likely to represent a technical artifact of the sequencing pipeline. In a later analysis, most CMV-associated TCR beta chains were found to appear HLA-restricted, with HLA associations seemingly driven largely by CMV exposure. In a later analysis, TCR association rates were found to vary across HLA loci, with the most associated TCRs seen for DRB1 alleles and the fewest for HLA-C alleles. According to a later genetic analysis, donors in an Asian-associated ancestry cluster had fewer N-insertions in productive TCRs than the roughly 670-donor mean.

The germline V gene supplies CDR1 SGDLS and CDR2 YYNGEE. The CDR3, cysteine through phenylalanine, is 14 amino acids long. Here the CDR3 DNA is all that survives: 42 bases in frame from base 1. Here V drops 4 bases and J drops 2 bases, and the junction holds 5 bases not matched to any gene. This receptor was identified in a man younger than 45 in good health and CMV-seronegative. This sequence uses TRBV9 and TRBJ2-5; 7 bases in the junction line up with TRBD2. Source material: PBMCs. The encoded CDR3 is CASSPGGNQETQYF. The nucleotide sequence is given as TGTGCCAGCAGCCCCGGGGGGAATCAAGAGACCCAGTACTTC.